Sequencing of this T cell receptor beta chain was carried out in a study of cytomegalovirus exposure and HLA in healthy donors (dated by TCRdb to 2017 to 2019). For the study in its entirety: In an earlier analysis of 550 to 750 of the donors, 250 to 300 Gb of sequence data and 90 million to 120 million unique TCR beta sequences from about 190 million T cells were reported. An early release that covered roughly 600 HLA-typed donors contained around 300 gigabases of sequencing data and 65 million to 100 million unique TCR sequences. Of the approximately 400 genotyped donors, 75% to 85% were placed in the genetic ancestry cluster associated with self-reported Caucasian donors. The study aimed to test whether signatures of past pathogen exposure could be identified by cataloging public T cell receptors. Using immunosequencing, the study profiled T cell repertoires from roughly 650 subjects and related those repertoires to cytomegalovirus serostatus. Along with the approximately 670-subject first cohort, a separate validation cohort of 120 different subjects was used. To predict cytomegalovirus infection status, the study brought together high-throughput TCR immunosequencing, statistical association of individual TCRs with disease status, and machine learning. To study patterns of TCR occurrence, a later analysis re-analyzed previously published TCR beta repertoires from 500 to 850 donors and added high-resolution HLA genotyping. Rather than drawing on any new phenotypic data, the later analysis identified candidate immune exposures from TCR beta sequences and the way those sequences occurred across donors. An earlier analysis of several hundred of the donors applied high-throughput TCR beta sequencing to assess whether each TCR beta V gene segment acted as functional or pseudogenic. Donor age, sex, ethnicity and CMV serostatus were collected together with the repertoire data. A later genetic analysis took genome-wide SNP genotypes for about three fifths of the 666 donors and used that subset as a discovery cohort. Every repertoire in the discovery cohort had been generated on one and the same sequencing platform. Both class I and class II loci were covered by HLA typing, at four-digit resolution. The number of typed donors differed by locus: roughly 629-640 for A, B, C, DRB1 and DQB1; approximately 540 for DQA1; approximately 600 for DPA1; and 450 to 480 for DPB1. A handful of DR-DQ haplotypes were handled as single units for association and clustering because linkage in the cohort was strong. Among some 400 genotyped donors of the cohort, an average of approximately 240,000 unique TCR beta nucleotide sequences were sequenced per donor, 15% to 20% of them non-productive.

CDR1 LNHDA and CDR2 SQIVND are derived from the germline V gene (reference sequence). V trim: 6 bases; J trim: 7 bases; unmatched bases: 5. The CDR3 spans 14 residues, from the cysteine through the phenylalanine. Of the read, only the CDR3 DNA is kept; its 42 bases are in frame from base 1. With respect to this clone: The clone's antigen remains unknown. Per-nucleotide qualities are absent, and no much larger clonotype sits a single base away.

The investigation overall reported the following: Several of the top co-occurrence clusters appeared to be linked to parvovirus B19, influenza, CMV and Epstein-Barr virus, according to a later analysis. V-gene and J-gene trimming of TCR beta chains was associated with a missense DCLRE1C variant in a later genetic analysis, and the association was replicated in an independent cohort. Because the 87-base-pair reads could not distinguish some IMGT-functional V segments, including TRBV6-2 and TRBV6-3, those segments were excluded. A total of fewer than 200 TCR beta chains were listed by the study as associated with cytomegalovirus. In a later analysis, the rate of TCR association differed among HLA loci, with DRB1 alleles having the most associated TCRs and HLA-C alleles having the fewest. Three of the identified cytomegalovirus-associated TCR beta chains were confirmed in vitro to be specific for cytomegalovirus antigens. Specific HLA alleles were associated with 16,951 TCR beta sequences at a false discovery rate of 0.05 in a later analysis. The cohort was sequenced for TCR beta chains only, and without alpha or paired-chain data the features that could be detected were limited. HLA typing was unavailable for some donors at each locus, so association tests used only the typed subset. CMV serostatus was the only immune exposure information available for the cohort. A cluster of highly shared sequence variants was judged likely to be a technical artifact of the sequencing pipeline. Correlated functional status among segregating V segments might be attributable to linkage disequilibrium, but an unknown experimental factor could not be ruled out. It was suggested by the authors that the approach could potentially be generalized to other disease states and immunological phenotypes. Compared with equally common non-associated chains, HLA-associated TCR beta chains in a later analysis were more clonally expanded and had lower generation probabilities. In an earlier analysis of about 600 of the donors, most TCR beta V segments appeared in productive rearrangements about 87% or about 30% of the time, broadly matching IMGT annotations. In a later genetic analysis, fewer N-insertions in productive TCRs were reported among donors in an Asian-associated ancestry cluster than the roughly 640-donor mean. A further reported finding was that TCR beta sequences accurately predicted the HLA-A and HLA-B alleles for most subjects in the first cohort. The classifier was reported to diagnose cytomegalovirus status with high specificity and sensitivity in both the original cohort and the validation cohort. While some public TCRs were present in many individuals, most TCR sequences turned up only very rarely across donors. Most CMV-associated TCR beta chains appeared to be HLA-restricted in a later analysis, and the HLA associations seemed to be driven largely by CMV exposure. Assigning TCR associations to individual alleles was difficult when HLA alleles, especially DR and DQ, strongly co-occurred. The presence/absence analyses assumed that sequencing depth was roughly uniform across donors, and that assumption may not be true. Because counts were too low, some 17 rarely observed V segments, including chromosome 9 orphons, were excluded from the earlier analysis of about 500 of the donors.

The cohort was made up of approximately 700 healthy bone marrow donors. Cohort members were all nominally healthy when sampled, although unrecorded immune exposures were likely present. The donor was CMV seropositive and belonged to the group of 250 to 350 seropositive cohort members. Every donor gave a peripheral blood sample, and the peripheral blood mononuclear cells from that sample were used for TCR beta sequencing. The Qiagen DNeasy Blood Extraction Kit was used to extract genomic DNA from the blood cell samples. The method behind the library was the immunoSEQ multiplex PCR assay. A mixture of 60 forward primers for TCR Vbeta segments and 13 reverse primers for TCR Jbeta segments was used in the multiplex PCR. The CDR3 region of rearranged TCR beta genes was amplified from genomic DNA by a multiplex PCR assay. The amplified TCR beta libraries were sequenced on the Illumina HiSeq System as 87-base-pair reads. The original pipeline was this. A later analysis tallied roughly 78 million unique TCR beta chains across the 666 repertoires, and about 12 million of those chains were shared by two or more donors. Raw reads were error-corrected and collapsed into unique sequences with a nearest-neighbor algorithm that merged closely related sequences to remove PCR and sequencing errors. To assign V, D and J gene segments, CDR3 sequences were aligned to IMGT reference sequences. Each retained sequence needed at least a six-nucleotide match to both a V gene segment and a J gene segment. A rearrangement was called productive if the CDR3 had no stop codons and remained in frame with V and J, and every other rearrangement was called non-productive. Following IMGT convention, CDR3 was defined as the stretch from the second conserved V-encoded cysteine to the conserved J-encoded phenylalanine. In an earlier analysis of more than 550 of the donors, sequences lacking an unambiguous match to a single V gene segment were excluded. In an earlier analysis of around 590 of the donors, a V segment was called functional when productive rearrangements were above 56.7%, and segregating when the standard deviation between donors exceeded 5%. A statistical classification framework was built to diagnose cytomegalovirus status from the catalog of TCR beta chain sequences. In a later analysis, V and J genes were assigned by comparing TCR nucleotide sequences against IMGT/GENE-DB human TR gene sequences. A later analysis assigned CDR3 sequences and most-parsimonious VDJ recombination scenarios with the TCRdist pipeline. In a later analysis, each TCR beta chain was defined by its CDR3 amino acid sequence together with its V-gene family, and reads without a unique V-gene family were excluded. In a later analysis, approximately 640 highly shared, low-generation-probability nucleotide sequences were removed to address suspected cross-contamination and a sequencing artifact. In a later analysis, a clonal expansion index was calculated for each public chain from normalized within-repertoire ranks of inferred template counts. A later analysis computed generation probabilities with a VDJ recombination model fitted to out-of-frame rearrangements, and checked the results against IGoR. Hypergeometric tests were used in a later analysis to score TCR-TCR, TCR-HLA and TCR-CMV co-occurrence, with a repertoire-size bias correction applied to the TCR pairs. A later analysis estimated false discovery rates by permuting HLA or CMV assignments 20 times. A later analysis grouped co-occurring TCRs with DBSCAN, adding TCRdist sequence similarity when clustering within HLA-allele-positive subsets. For co-occurrence clustering, repertoires with fewer than 30,000 or more than 120,000 public chains were excluded, along with five or six repertoires with anomalous nucleotide sharing. TCRdb's version of the immuneACCESS table is confined to in-frame rearrangements and falls short of the full clone set. An unresolved V gene accounts for under half of the shortfall where checked; the remainder is of unknown origin. That table furnishes V, J and clone size, whereas the DNA furnished D and trimming. The sample includes around 120,000 clones, with approximately 70% observed a single time. The ten largest account for 3% to 4.5% of the sample.

What was sequenced was PBMCs. This TCR came from a man under 40 in good health and CMV-seropositive. The chain joins TRBV19 to TRBJ2-3, with 12 bases matching TRBD1. The CDR3 protein: CASRPGQGANTQYF. The DNA reads as follows: TGTGCCAGTAGGCCGGGACAGGGGGCAAATACGCAGTATTTT.